The 25 T cell receptor beta chains below were found in one sample sequenced in a study of blood T cell repertoires in COVID-19. The protocol was immunoSEQ multiplex PCR, while the TCRdb copy is restricted to in-frame clones and leaves out a portion. The sample consists of 95,000 to 110,000 clones, around 83% of them appearing once. The sequencing input was peripheral blood. The receptors shown here come from a man aged 70-80 years with acute or convalescent COVID-19.

The V call is TRBV7-9, the J call TRBJ2-1; unclear D gene. Germline CDR1 and CDR2: SEHNR and FQNEAQ (reference sequence). The CDR3 contains 14 residues. The V end lost 4 bases, the J end lost 8 bases, and 15 bases lay between the germline ends. CDR3 sequence: CASSSEVWVYEQFF. In DNA, the CDR3 is TGTGCCAGCAGCTCTGAGGTGTGGGTCTATGAGCAGTTCTTC.

The chain has TRBV3-1 (or the pseudogene TRBV3-2) and TRBJ2-1; the match to TRBD2 covers 8 bases. V lost 4 bases, J lost 5 bases, and 4 bases stayed unmatched. From germline, CDR1 is LGHDT and CDR2 YNNKEL (reference sequence). The CDR3 has 14 amino acids. The CDR3 coding sequence is TGTGCCAGCAGCCGTTTAGCGGGGAACAATGAGCAGTTCTTC. Translating gives CASSRLAGNNEQFF.

This clone came up a few times. The chain recombines TRBV5-8 with TRBJ2-1, with 13 bases lining up with TRBD2. Germline CDR1 and CDR2: SGHTS and YDEGEE. The CDR3 contains 17 residues. J lost 10 bases, V lost 4 bases, and 14 bases had no gene match. CDR3 amino acids: CASSRHLGLAGALEQFF. CDR3 in DNA: TGTGCCAGCAGCCGTCACCTAGGACTAGCGGGGGCGTTGGAGCAGTTCTTC.

This chain connects TRBV27 to TRBJ1-2; 7 bases align to TRBD1. CDR1 and CDR2 from the germline V gene are MNHEY and SMNVEV (reference sequence). After removal of 2 bases from V and 4 bases from J, the junction contained 7 bases not matched to a gene. CDR3 length: 15 amino acids. In DNA, the CDR3 is TGTGCCAGCAGTTTAAAGGGACAGTTGGTCTATGGCTACACCTTC. Encoded protein: CASSLKGQLVYGYTF.

The chain uses TRBV2 and TRBJ1-1; a weak D match, TRBD1 (5 bases). The length of the CDR3 is 14 residues. Germline V gives CDR1 SNHLY, CDR2 FYNNEI. V lost 4 bases and J 0 bases, leaving 9 bases between the germline ends. The CDR3, as DNA: TGTGCCAGCAGTGTCAGGGCCCTGAACACTGAAGCTTTCTTT. Protein sequence: CASSVRALNTEAFF.

The V call is TRBV18, the J call TRBJ2-4, with TRBD2 as a possible D gene (6 bases). The germline V and J ends were trimmed by 3 bases and 9 bases, with 9 bases remaining between them. The CDR3 has 12 amino acids. Germline CDR1 reads KGHSH; CDR2 reads LQKENI. The CDR3: CASSPGGSIQYF. The DNA for the CDR3 is TGTGCCAGCTCACCCGGGGGTAGCATTCAGTACTTC.

Remarks on this clone: Additional DNA sequences in this sample encode the identical CDR3. The rearrangement links TRBV6-5 to TRBJ2-5, with 7 bases matching TRBD2. CDR3 length: 14 amino acids. V dropped 0 bases and J dropped 5; count of bases not matched to a gene: 3. Germline V gene sequence: CDR1 MNHEY, CDR2 SVGAGI. The CDR3 bases are TGTGCCAGCAGTTACTCGGGAGGGTCGGAGACCCAGTACTTC. Protein: CASSYSGGSETQYF.

This clone was counted once. This chain connects TRBV5-6 to TRBJ1-2; 9 nucleotides line up with TRBD1. V lost 2 bases and J lost 8; bases outside the gene matches: 4. CDR1 SGHDT and CDR2 YYEEEE come from the germline V gene. This CDR3 has 13 residues. CDR3 sequence: CASSLQGARGYTF. The CDR3 DNA follows: TGTGCCAGCAGCTTACAGGGGGCTCGGGGCTACACCTTC. Full variable domain (outside the CDR3, taken from reference TRBV5-6 and TRBJ1-2): DAGVTQSPTHLIKTRGQQVTLRCSPKSGHDTVSWYQQALGQGPQFIFQYYEEEERQRGNFPDRFSGHQFPNYSSELNVNALLLGDSALYLCASSLQGARGYTFGSGTRLTVV.

CDR3 residues: CASSQTGLPVETQYF. The CDR3 bases are TGCGCCAGCAGCCAGACGGGACTTCCGGTGGAGACCCAGTACTTC. The chain links TRBV4-1 to TRBJ2-5, with D possibly TRBD2 on 6 matching bases. The CDR3 is made up of 15 amino acids. Germline values: CDR1 MGHRA, CDR2 YSYEKL. V was shortened by 3 bases and J by 5 bases, with 16 bases between the two germline ends.

The chain has TRBV4-1 and TRBJ1-2, with D unresolved. The V and J ends lost 0 bases and 7 bases respectively, with 12 bases between them. Germline loops: CDR1 MGHRA, CDR2 YSYEKL. This CDR3 region has 14 residues. The chain's CDR3 is CASSQDGGRVGYTF. In DNA form, the CDR3 reads TGCGCCAGCAGCCAAGACGGAGGGCGAGTTGGCTACACCTTC.

This clone was found once. The chain employs TRBV29-1 and TRBJ2-7; 10 nucleotides agree with TRBD2. Germline CDR1 reads SQVTM; CDR2 reads ANQGSEA. The V gene end was trimmed by 3 bases and the J gene end by 0 bases; junction bases not matched to a gene: 8. The CDR3 spans 16 residues. CDR3 residues: CSVDGSGGPSSYEQYF. CDR3 DNA: TGCAGCGTTGACGGTAGCGGGGGGCCCAGCTCCTACGAGCAGTACTTC.

The genes are TRBV28 and TRBJ2-3; 12 nucleotides line up with TRBD2. From germline, CDR1 is MDHEN and CDR2 SYDVKM. The CDR3 is 14 residues long. V shed 4 bases, J shed 4 bases, and the junction held 0 bases outside the gene matches. This CDR3 reads CASSSSGGADTQYF. DNA of the CDR3: TGTGCCAGCAGTTCTAGCGGGGGGGCAGATACGCAGTATTTT.

The rearrangement links TRBV6-6 to TRBJ2-5, with D unresolved. This CDR3 region has 12 residues. Germline V gene data show CDR1 as MNHNY and CDR2 as SVGAGI (reference sequence). Trimming removed 8 bases at V and 2 bases at J, with 9 bases between. The CDR3 DNA sequence: TGTGCCAGCTGTACTCCGCAAGAGACCCAGTACTTC. This gives the protein CASCTPQETQYF.

The chain recombines TRBV24-1 with TRBJ2-5; D remains unclear. The CDR3 length is 12 residues. Trimming removed 1 base from V and 5 bases from J, with 4 bases in between. CDR1 and CDR2 (germline): KGHDR, SFDVKD. The CDR3 coding sequence is TGTGCCACCAGTGATTTTGGCGAGACCCAGTACTTC. Its protein is CATSDFGETQYF.

This sequence joins TRBV9 and TRBJ1-1; tentatively, D is TRBD1 (5 bases). CDR3 length: 14 residues. V was cut by 0 bases and J by 4 bases, with 10 bases left in between. Germline CDR1 reads SGDLS; CDR2 reads YYNGEE. The CDR3 loop is CASSVDGGGTEAFF. Here the CDR3 DNA reads TGTGCCAGCAGCGTAGATGGGGGGGGCACTGAAGCTTTCTTT.

The chain links TRBV18 to TRBJ1-5, with D maybe TRBD1 (5 bases). In germline, CDR1 is KGHSH, CDR2 LQKENI. The V end lost 2 bases, the J end lost 3 bases, and 11 bases lay between the germline ends. The CDR3 runs to 15 residues. CDR3 sequence (DNA): TGTGCCAGCTCACCAGCCAGGGCCGCCAATCAGCCCCAGCATTTT. As protein: CASSPARAANQPQHF. Looking up the rest from reference TRBV18 and TRBJ1-5 gives the full variable domain: NAGVMQNPRHLVRRRGQEARLRCSPMKGHSHVYWYRQLPEEGLKFMVYLQKENIIDESGMPKERFSAEFPKEGPSILRIQQVVRGDSAAYFCASSPARAANQPQHFGDGTRLSIL.

This clone was seen a handful of times. V usage is TRBV7-2 and J usage is TRBJ2-7, with D possibly matching TRBD2 (5 bases). Germline lookup yields CDR1 SGHTA and CDR2 FQGNSA. The CDR3 loop spans 13 amino acids. V was pared by 4 bases and J by 7 bases, with 14 bases between. The CDR3 here is CASSYDRGQEQYF. For the CDR3, the DNA is TGTGCCAGCAGCTACGATCGAGGGCAGGAGCAGTACTTC.

The chain combines TRBV7-3 with TRBJ2-7; TRBD1 matches 7 bases. J was trimmed by 2 bases and V by 5 bases; bases with no gene match: 3. CDR1 is SGHTA and CDR2 is FQGTGA in the germline V gene. This CDR3 region has 13 residues. CDR3 DNA: TGTGCCAGCAGCGTTGACAGGGCCTACGAGCAGTACTTC. Translated, it gives CASSVDRAYEQYF.

This chain joins TRBV5-8 and TRBJ2-3; perhaps TRBD1 as D (6 bases). Germline CDR1 and CDR2: SGHTS and YDEGEE. The length of the CDR3 is 12 residues. V was cut by 5 bases and J by 4 bases, with 8 bases left in between. CDR3 sequence reads: CASSTGSDTQYF. For the CDR3, the DNA is TGTGCCAGCAGTACAGGGTCAGATACGCAGTATTTT.

The chain carries TRBV25-1 and TRBJ1-2, with 8 bases aligning to TRBD1. Germline values: CDR1 MGHDK, CDR2 SYGVNS. J lost 1 base, V lost 6 bases, and 16 bases had no gene match. The CDR3 is 18 residues long. The CDR3 nucleotides are TGTGCCAGCAGGGGAACCGCCGGGACAGGAGGTGTTAACTATGGCTACACCTTC. Translation gives CASRGTAGTGGVNYGYTF.

The genes are TRBV2 and TRBJ1-5, with D maybe TRBD1 (5 bases). The CDR3 length is 15 residues. Germline V gene sequence: CDR1 SNHLY, CDR2 FYNNEI. The V end lost 3 bases, the J end lost 7 bases, and 16 bases lay between the germline ends. CDR3 in DNA: TGTGCCAGCAGTGACCTACTTTCGACAGAGCAGCCCCAGCATTTT. Its protein product is CASSDLLSTEQPQHF.

The chain couples TRBV4-1 to TRBJ2-1; possible D gene TRBD1, 6 bases. V lost 1 base to trimming and J lost 5 bases, with 15 bases between them. Germline V gene data show CDR1 as MGHRA and CDR2 as YSYEKL. This CDR3 comprises 16 residues. The CDR3 DNA sequence: TGCGCCAGCAGCCAAGGTGGGACACGAACCCACAATGAGCAGTTCTTC. It codes for CASSQGGTRTHNEQFF.

V and J are TRBV27 and TRBJ1-1, with 7 bases matching TRBD1. The CDR3 has 13 amino acids. CDR1 and CDR2 from the germline V gene are MNHEY and SMNVEV (reference sequence). The junction had 7 bases not matched to a gene; V was cut back by 7 bases and J by 5 bases. The CDR3 region has the DNA TGTGCCAGCACCCCGACAGGGCGGACTGAAGCTTTCTTT. Protein product: CASTPTGRTEAFF.

CDR3: CASSELGFGLSAYEQYF. The CDR3 region has the DNA TGCGCCAGCAGTGAACTGGGATTTGGACTGTCAGCATACGAGCAGTACTTC. V and J are TRBV10-2 and TRBJ2-7; the D gene is possibly TRBD2 (5 bases). V lost 3 bases to trimming and J lost 4 bases, with 22 bases between them. This CDR3 has 17 amino acids. Looked up from germline, CDR1 is WSHSY and CDR2 is SAAADI.

The V call is TRBV19, the J call TRBJ1-1; D is unresolved. The CDR3 extends over 14 amino acids. The germline gives CDR1 LNHDA, CDR2 SQIVND (reference sequence). Between the trimmed V and J ends, which lost 1 base and 4 bases, there was a span of 10 bases. The DNA of the CDR3 is TGTGCCAGTAGTATAGTCGGGATACCCACTGAAGCTTTCTTT. Amino acid sequence: CASSIVGIPTEAFF.